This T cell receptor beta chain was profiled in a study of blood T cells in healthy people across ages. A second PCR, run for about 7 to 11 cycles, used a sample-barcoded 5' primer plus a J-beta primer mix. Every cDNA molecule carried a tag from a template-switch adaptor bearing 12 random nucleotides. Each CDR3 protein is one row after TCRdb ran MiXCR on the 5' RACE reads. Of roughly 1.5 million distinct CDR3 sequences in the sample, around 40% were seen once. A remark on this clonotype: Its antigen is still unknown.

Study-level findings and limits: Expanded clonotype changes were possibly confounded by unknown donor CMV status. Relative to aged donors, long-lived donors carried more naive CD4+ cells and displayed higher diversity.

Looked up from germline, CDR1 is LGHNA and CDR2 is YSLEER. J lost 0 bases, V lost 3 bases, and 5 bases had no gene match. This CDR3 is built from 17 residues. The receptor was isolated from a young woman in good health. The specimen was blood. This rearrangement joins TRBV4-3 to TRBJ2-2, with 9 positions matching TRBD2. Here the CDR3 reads CASSQLLAGTNTGELFF. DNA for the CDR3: TGCGCCAGCAGCCAGTTACTAGCGGGTACGAACACCGGGGAGCTGTTTTTT.